This T cell receptor (beta chain) stems from a study of blood T cells in healthy people across ages (dated by TCRdb to between 2014 and 2017). Turning to the overall study: In model experiments, roughly one uniquely barcoded TCR beta cDNA molecule per two T cells was captured by template switching. Using deep sequencing normalized with unique cDNA molecular identifiers, the study measured how TCR beta repertoire diversity changes with age. The donors were split into four age groups: young (average 16 years), middle-aged (nearly 40), aged (62) and long-lived (about 82). To avoid experimental bias, donors of different ages were randomly spread across the sequencing lanes. For two donors (one aged 18 to 30 and one aged 80 or older), the study analyzed two additional independent replicas of 1 million unique cDNA reads from the same blood draw. What the study reported, not specific to this receptor: Estimates of total diversity based on one million sequenced T cells were considered lower bounds and underestimates. Compared with the aged group, more naive CD4+ T cells, fewer expanded clones and increased TCR diversity were shown by the long-lived group, suggesting age selection. A strong correlation was found between observed TCR beta diversity and the percentage of naive T cells measured by flow cytometry. Observed TCR beta diversity per million T cells fell roughly linearly with age, and a significant reduction was already apparent by age about 38. The CMV infection status of donors was not known, potentially confounding age-related changes in expanded clonotypes. Bulk unsorted PBMC profiling prevented conclusive comparison of naive and antigen-experienced compartments.

Library generation was performed with 5' RACE. Sequencer: Illumina HiSeq 2500. A second PCR of roughly 7 to 11 cycles was performed with a sample-barcoded 5' primer and a J-beta primer mix. A template-switch 5' adaptor carrying 12 random nucleotides introduced a unique molecular identifier onto each TCR beta cDNA molecule. At least 2.5 million CDR3-containing paired-end reads were obtained from each sample. First-strand cDNA synthesis was performed from all RNA using the Mint cDNA synthesis kit, with priming by a TRBC-specific oligonucleotide. Following uracil-DNA glycosylase treatment, a first 18-cycle PCR with universal primers M1SS and BC2_uni_R was performed on all cDNA. The published analysis was carried out like this. For normalization, 1 million high-quality reads, each with a distinct molecular identifier, were randomly selected from each sample. Reads sharing molecular identifiers were discarded rather than binned into consensus sequences. MiTCR, run with a Q25 quality threshold and the strictest error-elimination algorithm, handled CDR3 identification, clonotype clustering and error correction. Lower-bound total TCR beta diversity was estimated with a nonparametric unseen species model using Euler transformation. TCRdb reworked the public reads: Q25 trimming with fastp, MiXCR clone assembly, productive beta chains retained. Identical CDR3 proteins give one entry, which carries the most common genes and DNA. The V and J calls here are based on TCRdb, not the publication. For this sample the table gives over 1,200,000 distinct CDR3 sequences, of which 55% to 75% were detected only once. Of the sample, over 6.5% is held by the ten largest clones.

This clonotype was seen only a few times. Its antigen remains unidentified. Within one base of it there is no much larger clone, and no base qualities were kept. Donors were roughly 40 systemically healthy Caucasian individuals from Russia aged roughly 6 to 100 years. Each donor gave about 10 milliliters of peripheral blood, drawn into EDTA-treated Vacutainer tubes. Ficoll-Paque density-gradient centrifugation was used to isolate PBMCs, with at least 6.5 million per sample. Total RNA was extracted from PBMCs with Trizol reagent, with at least 5.5 micrograms obtained per sample. For every donor, flow cytometry on a PBMC aliquot measured the percentage of naive CD45RAhigh/CD27high T cells. From a lookup of the germline V gene, CDR1 and CDR2 are SQVTM and ANQGSEA. The cysteine opens and the phenylalanine closes a CDR3 of 13 amino acids. Only the CDR3 region is kept as DNA, spanning 39 bases read in frame from base 1. V loses 4 bases, J loses 3 bases, and the germline ends lie 9 bases apart.

This clonotype originated in a man aged 18-30 years in good health. Source material: blood. Recombination joined TRBV29-1 with TRBJ1-4; the D gene is possibly TRBD1, with 6 bases matching. The sequence in DNA is TGCAGCGTTGTGGGGGCGTCTAATGAAAAACTGTTTTTT. Translated, this gives CSVVGASNEKLFF.